The clone carrying this TCR beta chain came up many times. The antigen is undetermined. Trimming took 6 bases from V and 6 from J, leaving 15 bases between them. CDR3 length: 14 amino acids. This sample is part of a study of T cells after yellow fever vaccination. Study as a whole: The authors prepared low-cell-number fractions using SMART-Seq v4 Ultra Low Input.

TCRdb recomputed calls from the 5' RACE reads with MiXCR, one row per CDR3 protein. Counted here are about 140,000 distinct CDR3 sequences, roughly 6.7% occurring once; the ten biggest clones make up approximately 0.59%. Study outcomes and limitations: Repertoires obtained by FACS sorting could include abundant clonotypes that entered as contaminants from the bulk population. Peak timing came faster in the weaker secondary response, day 5 versus 15. At approximately 96% for CD4 and almost 90% for CD8, most primary-vaccination clones showed up again after the booster.

This TCR was recovered from a man aged 30 to 45 who received the YFV17D yellow fever vaccine. The sequencing here drew on CD4+ T cells sorted from PBMCs, taken 10 days after the yellow fever booster vaccination. The rearrangement joins TRBV12-3 or TRBV12-4 to TRBJ1-5; possibly TRBD1 for D (6 bases). The CDR3 DNA sequence: TGTGCCAGCAGGGCCAACAGGGCGGGTCAGCCCCAGCATTTT. It translates to CASRANRAGQPQHF.